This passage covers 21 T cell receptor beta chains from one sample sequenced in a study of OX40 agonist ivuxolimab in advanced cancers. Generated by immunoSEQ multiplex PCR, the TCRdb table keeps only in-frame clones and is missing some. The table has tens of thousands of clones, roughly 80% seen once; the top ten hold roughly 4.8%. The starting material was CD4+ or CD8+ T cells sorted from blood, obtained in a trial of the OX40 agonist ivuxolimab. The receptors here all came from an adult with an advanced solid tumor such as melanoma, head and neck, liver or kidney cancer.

CDR3: CASSGGLAGSYEQYF. DNA of the CDR3: TGTGCCAGCAGCGGGGGACTAGCGGGGTCCTACGAGCAGTACTTC. V and J are TRBV11-3 and TRBJ2-7; 13 bases line up with TRBD2. The trim removed 5 bases at V and 1 base at J, leaving 2 bases unmatched. CDR3 length equals 15 residues. Germline CDR1 and CDR2: SGHNT and YENEEA. The variable domain in full, completed from reference TRBV11-3 and TRBJ2-7, reads EAGVVQSPRYKIIEKKQPVAFWCNPISGHNTLYWYLQNLGQGPELLIRYENEEAVDDSQLPKDRFSAERLKGVDSTLKIQPAELGDSAVYLCASSGGLAGSYEQYFGPGTRLTVT.

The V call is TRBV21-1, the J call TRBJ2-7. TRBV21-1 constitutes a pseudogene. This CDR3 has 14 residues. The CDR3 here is CASSKGSRDYEQYF. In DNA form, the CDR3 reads TGTGCCAGCAGCAAAGGCAGTCGCGACTACGAGCAGTACTTC.

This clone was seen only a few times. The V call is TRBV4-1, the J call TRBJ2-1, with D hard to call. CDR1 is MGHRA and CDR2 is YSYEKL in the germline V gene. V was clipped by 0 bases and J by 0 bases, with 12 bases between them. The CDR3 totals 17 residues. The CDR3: CASSQDSGTSSYNEQFF. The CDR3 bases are TGCGCCAGCAGCCAAGACTCCGGAACGAGCTCCTACAATGAGCAGTTCTTC.

CDR3 region: CASSPSAGYEQYF. The CDR3 region has the DNA TGCGCCAGCAGCCCCTCGGCGGGATACGAGCAGTACTTC. The chain employs TRBV5-1 and TRBJ2-7; perhaps TRBD2 as D (6 bases). Trimming took 4 bases from V and 4 from J, leaving 12 bases between them. The CDR3 has 13 residues. CDR1 is SGHRS, CDR2 YFSETQ, per germline.

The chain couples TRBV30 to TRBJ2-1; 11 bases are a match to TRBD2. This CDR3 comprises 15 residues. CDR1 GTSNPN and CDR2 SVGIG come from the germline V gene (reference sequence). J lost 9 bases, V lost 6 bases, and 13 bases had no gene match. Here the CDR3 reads CACPKGTSGRSEQFF. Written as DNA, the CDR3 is TGTGCCTGCCCCAAGGGGACTAGCGGAAGGAGTGAGCAGTTCTTC.

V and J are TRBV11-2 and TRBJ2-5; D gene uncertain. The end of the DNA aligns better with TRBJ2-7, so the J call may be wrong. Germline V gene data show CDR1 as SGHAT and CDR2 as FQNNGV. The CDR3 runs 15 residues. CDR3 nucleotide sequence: TGTGCCAGCAGCTTAATTGTGGGTCTCAGGCTCGAGCAGTACTTC. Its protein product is CASSLIVGLRLEQYF.

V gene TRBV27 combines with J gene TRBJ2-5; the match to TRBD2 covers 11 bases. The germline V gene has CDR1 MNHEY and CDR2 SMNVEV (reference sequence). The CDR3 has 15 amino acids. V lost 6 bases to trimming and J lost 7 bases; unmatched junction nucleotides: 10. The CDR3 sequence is CASSRISGRAWTQYF. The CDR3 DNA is TGTGCCAGCAGCCGTATTAGCGGGAGGGCCTGGACCCAGTACTTC.

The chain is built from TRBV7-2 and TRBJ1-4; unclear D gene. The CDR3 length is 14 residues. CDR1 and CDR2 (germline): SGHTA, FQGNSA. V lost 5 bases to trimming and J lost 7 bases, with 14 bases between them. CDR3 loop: CASSLGLGFEKLFF. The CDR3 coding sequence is TGTGCCAGCAGCCTCGGACTCGGGTTTGAAAAACTGTTTTTT.

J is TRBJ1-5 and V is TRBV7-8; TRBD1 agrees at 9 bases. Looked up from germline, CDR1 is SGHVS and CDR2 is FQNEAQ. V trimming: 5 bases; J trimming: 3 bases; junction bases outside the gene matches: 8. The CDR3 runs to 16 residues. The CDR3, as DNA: TGTGCCAGCAGCGGCAGGACAGGGGCGATCAATCAGCCCCAGCATTTT. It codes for CASSGRTGAINQPQHF.

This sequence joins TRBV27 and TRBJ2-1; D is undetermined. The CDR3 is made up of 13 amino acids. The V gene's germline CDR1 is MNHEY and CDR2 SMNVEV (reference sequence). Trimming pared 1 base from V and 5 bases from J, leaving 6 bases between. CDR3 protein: CASSLWADNEQFF. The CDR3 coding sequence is TGTGCCAGCAGTTTATGGGCTGACAATGAGCAGTTCTTC.

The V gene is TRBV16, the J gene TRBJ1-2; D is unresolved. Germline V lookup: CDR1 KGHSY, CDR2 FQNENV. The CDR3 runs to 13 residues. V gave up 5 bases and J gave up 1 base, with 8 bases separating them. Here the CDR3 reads CASSNRGNYGYTF. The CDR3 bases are TGTGCCAGCAGCAATCGAGGTAACTATGGCTACACCTTC.

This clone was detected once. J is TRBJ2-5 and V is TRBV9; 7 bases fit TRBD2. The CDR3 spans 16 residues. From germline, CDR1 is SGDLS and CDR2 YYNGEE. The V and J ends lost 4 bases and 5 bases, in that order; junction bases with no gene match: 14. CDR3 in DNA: TGTGCCAGCAGCCCTTCGACTAGCCCCTCCAAGGAGACCCAGTACTTC. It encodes CASSPSTSPSKETQYF.

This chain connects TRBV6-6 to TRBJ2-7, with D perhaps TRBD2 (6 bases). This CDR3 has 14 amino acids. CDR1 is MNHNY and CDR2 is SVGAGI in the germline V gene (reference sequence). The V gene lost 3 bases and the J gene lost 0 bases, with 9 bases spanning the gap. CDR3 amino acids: CASSYVGSSYEQYF. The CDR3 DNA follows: TGTGCCAGCAGTTATGTCGGGAGCTCCTACGAGCAGTACTTC.

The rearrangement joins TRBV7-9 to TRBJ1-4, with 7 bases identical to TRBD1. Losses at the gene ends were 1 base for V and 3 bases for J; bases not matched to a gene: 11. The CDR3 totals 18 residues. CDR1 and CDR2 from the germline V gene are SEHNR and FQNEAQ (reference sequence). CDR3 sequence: CASSLGTTGVPANEKLFF. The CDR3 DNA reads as TGTGCCAGCAGCTTAGGCACCACAGGGGTCCCCGCTAATGAAAAACTGTTTTTT. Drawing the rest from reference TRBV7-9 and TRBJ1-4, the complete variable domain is DTGVSQNPRHKITKRGQNVTFRCDPISEHNRLYWYRQTLGQGPEFLTYFQNEAQLEKSRLLSDRFSAERPKGSFSTLEIQRTEQGDSAMYLCASSLGTTGVPANEKLFFGSGTQLSVL.

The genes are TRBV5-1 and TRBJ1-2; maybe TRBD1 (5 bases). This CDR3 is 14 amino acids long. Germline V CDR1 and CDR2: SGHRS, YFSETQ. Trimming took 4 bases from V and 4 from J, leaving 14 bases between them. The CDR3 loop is CASSPTVPSYGYTF. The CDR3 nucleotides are TGCGCCAGCAGCCCGACAGTGCCTTCCTATGGCTACACCTTC.

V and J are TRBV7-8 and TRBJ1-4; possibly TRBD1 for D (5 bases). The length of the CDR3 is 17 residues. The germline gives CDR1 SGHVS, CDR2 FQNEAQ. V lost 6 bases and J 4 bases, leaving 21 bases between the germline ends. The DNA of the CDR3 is TGTGCCAGCAGTCCTGGGACGTACCCCCTTGGTAATGAAAAACTGTTTTTT. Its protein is CASSPGTYPLGNEKLFF. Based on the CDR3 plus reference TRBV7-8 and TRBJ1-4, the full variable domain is GAGVSQSPRYKVAKRGQDVALRCDPISGHVSLFWYQQALGQGPEFLTYFQNEAQLDKSGLPSDRFFAERPEGSVSTLKIQRTQQEDSAVYLCASSPGTYPLGNEKLFFGSGTQLSVL.

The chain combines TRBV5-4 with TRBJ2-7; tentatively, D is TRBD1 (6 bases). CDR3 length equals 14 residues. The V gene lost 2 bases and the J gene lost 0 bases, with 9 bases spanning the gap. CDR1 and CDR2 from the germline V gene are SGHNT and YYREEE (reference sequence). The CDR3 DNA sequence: TGTGCCAGCAGCTTAGACAGGAGCTCCTACGAGCAGTACTTC. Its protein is CASSLDRSSYEQYF.

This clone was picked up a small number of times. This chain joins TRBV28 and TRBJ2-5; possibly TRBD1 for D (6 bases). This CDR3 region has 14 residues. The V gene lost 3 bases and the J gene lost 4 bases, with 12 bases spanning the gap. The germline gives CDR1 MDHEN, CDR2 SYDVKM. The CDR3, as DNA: TGTGCCAGCAGTTTCGGACAGAGCCGAGAGACCCAGTACTTC. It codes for CASSFGQSRETQYF.

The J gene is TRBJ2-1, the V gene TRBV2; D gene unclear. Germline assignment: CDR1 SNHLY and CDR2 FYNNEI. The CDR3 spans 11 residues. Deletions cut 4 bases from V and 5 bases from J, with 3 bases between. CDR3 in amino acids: CASSGHNEQFF. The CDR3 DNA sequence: TGTGCCAGCAGTGGGCACAATGAGCAGTTCTTC.

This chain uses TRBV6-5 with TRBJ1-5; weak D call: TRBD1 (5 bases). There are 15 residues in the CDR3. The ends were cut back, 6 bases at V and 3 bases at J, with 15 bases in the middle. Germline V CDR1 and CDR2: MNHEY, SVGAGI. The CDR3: CASRRQGRANQPQHF. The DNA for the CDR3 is TGTGCCAGCAGACGCCAGGGTAGAGCCAATCAGCCCCAGCATTTT.

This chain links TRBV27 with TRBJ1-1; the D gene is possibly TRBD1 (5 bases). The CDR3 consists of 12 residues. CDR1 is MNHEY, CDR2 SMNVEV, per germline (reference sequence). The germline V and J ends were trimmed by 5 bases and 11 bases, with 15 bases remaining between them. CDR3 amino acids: CASSPGLRGAFF. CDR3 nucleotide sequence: TGTGCCAGCAGTCCGGGACTCCGAGGGGCTTTCTTT.